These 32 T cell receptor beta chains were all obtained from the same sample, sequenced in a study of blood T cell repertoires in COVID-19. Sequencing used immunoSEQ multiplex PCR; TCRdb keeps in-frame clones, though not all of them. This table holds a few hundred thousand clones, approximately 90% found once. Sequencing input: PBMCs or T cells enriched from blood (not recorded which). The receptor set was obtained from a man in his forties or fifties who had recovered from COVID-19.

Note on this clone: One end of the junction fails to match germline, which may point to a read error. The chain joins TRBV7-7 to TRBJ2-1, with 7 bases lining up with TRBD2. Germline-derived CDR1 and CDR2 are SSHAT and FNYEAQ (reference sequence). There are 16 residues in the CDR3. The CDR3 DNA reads TGTGCTAGCAGCCTGGGAAGCGGGGCCGGCTACAATGAGCAGTTCTTC. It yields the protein CASSLGSGAGYNEQFF.

CDR3 nucleotide sequence: TGTGCCAGCAGCGATGGGGACAGGGGGAGGAACGAGCAGTACTTC. This gives the protein CASSDGDRGRNEQYF. V is TRBV9 and J is TRBJ2-7, with 11 bases fitting TRBD1. CDR3 length equals 15 residues. J was trimmed by 5 bases and V by 3 bases; bases with no gene match: 7. Germline lookup yields CDR1 SGDLS and CDR2 YYNGEE.

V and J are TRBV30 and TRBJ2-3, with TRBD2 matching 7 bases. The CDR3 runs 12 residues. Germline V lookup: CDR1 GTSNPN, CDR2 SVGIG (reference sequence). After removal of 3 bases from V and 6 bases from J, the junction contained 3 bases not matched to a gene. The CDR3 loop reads CAWRSSGDTQYF. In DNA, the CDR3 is TGTGCCTGGAGATCTAGCGGTGATACGCAGTATTTT.

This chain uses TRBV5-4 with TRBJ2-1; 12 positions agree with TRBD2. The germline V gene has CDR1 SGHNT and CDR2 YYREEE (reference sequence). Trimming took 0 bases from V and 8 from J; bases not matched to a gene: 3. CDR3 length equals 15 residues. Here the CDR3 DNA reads TGTGCCAGCAGCTTGGGACTAGCGGGAGTGGATGAGCAGTTCTTC. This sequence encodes CASSLGLAGVDEQFF.

The CDR3 sequence: CSVGTSGRSYHEQYF. CDR3 nucleotide sequence: TGCAGCGTTGGGACTAGCGGGAGGAGCTACCACGAGCAGTACTTC. This rearrangement joins TRBV29-1 to TRBJ2-7, with 14 bases fitting TRBD2. J lost 5 bases, V lost 4 bases, and 7 bases had no gene match. CDR1 is SQVTM, CDR2 ANQGSEA, per germline. The CDR3 sequence is 15 residues long.

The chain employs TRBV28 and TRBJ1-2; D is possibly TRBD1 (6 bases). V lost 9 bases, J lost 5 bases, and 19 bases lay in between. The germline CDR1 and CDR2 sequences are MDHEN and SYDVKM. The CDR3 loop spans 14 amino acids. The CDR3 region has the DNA TGTGCCAGTACCACAGGGATCTTGAGGTATGGCTACACCTTC. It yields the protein CASTTGILRYGYTF.

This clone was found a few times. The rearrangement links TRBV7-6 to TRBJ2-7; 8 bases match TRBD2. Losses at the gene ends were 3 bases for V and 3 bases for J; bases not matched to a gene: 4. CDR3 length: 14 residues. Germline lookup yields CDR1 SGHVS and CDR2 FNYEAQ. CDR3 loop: CASSLSGTSYEQYF. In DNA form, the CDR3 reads TGTGCCAGCAGCTTGTCCGGGACTAGCTACGAGCAGTACTTC. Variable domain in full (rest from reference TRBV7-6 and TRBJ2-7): GAGVSQSPRYKVTKRGQDVALRCDPISGHVSLYWYRQALGQGPEFLTYFNYEAQQDKSGLPNDRFSAERPEGSISTLTIQRTEQRDSAMYRCASSLSGTSYEQYFGPGTRLTVT.

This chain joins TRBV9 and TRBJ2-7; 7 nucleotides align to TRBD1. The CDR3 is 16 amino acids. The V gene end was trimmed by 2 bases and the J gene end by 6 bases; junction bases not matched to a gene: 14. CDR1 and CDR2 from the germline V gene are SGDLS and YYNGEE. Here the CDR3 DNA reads TGTGCCAGCAGCGTCTCCGGACAGGCCGCTACCCGCGAGCAGTACTTC. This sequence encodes CASSVSGQAATREQYF.

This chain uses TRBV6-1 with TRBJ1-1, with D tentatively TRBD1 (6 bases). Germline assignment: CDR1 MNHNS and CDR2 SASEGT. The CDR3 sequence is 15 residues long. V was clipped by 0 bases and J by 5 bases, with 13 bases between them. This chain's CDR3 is CASSEAAGGLTEAFF. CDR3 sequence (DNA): TGTGCCAGCAGTGAAGCGGCGGGGGGCTTAACTGAAGCTTTCTTT.

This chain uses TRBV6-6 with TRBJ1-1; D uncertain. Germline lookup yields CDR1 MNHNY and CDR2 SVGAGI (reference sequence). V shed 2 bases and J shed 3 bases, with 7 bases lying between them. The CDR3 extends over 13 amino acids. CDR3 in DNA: TGTGCCAGCAGTTACGAGACTGACACTGAAGCTTTCTTT. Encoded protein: CASSYETDTEAFF.

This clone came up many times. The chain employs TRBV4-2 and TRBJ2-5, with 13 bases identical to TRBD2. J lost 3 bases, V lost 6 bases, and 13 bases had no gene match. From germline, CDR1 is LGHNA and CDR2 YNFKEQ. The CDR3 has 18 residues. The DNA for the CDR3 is TGTGCCAGCAGGCTCTCGGGCCCGGGGACTAGCGGGAAAGAGACCCAGTACTTC. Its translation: CASRLSGPGTSGKETQYF.

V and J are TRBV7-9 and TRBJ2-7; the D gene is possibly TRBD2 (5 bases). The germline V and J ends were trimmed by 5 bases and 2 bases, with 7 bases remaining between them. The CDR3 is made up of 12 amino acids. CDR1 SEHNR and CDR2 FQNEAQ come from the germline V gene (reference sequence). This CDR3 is CASSPGAYEQYF. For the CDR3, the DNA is TGTGCCAGCAGCCCCGGGGCCTACGAGCAGTACTTC. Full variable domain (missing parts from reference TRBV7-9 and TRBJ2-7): DTGVSQNPRHKITKRGQNVTFRCDPISEHNRLYWYRQTLGQGPEFLTYFQNEAQLEKSRLLSDRFSAERPKGSFSTLEIQRTEQGDSAMYLCASSPGAYEQYFGPGTRLTVT.

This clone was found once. The CDR3 sequence is CASSQFRDTNYGYTF. CDR3 sequence (DNA): TGCGCCAGCAGCCAATTCAGGGATACTAACTATGGCTACACCTTC. The rearrangement links TRBV4-1 to TRBJ1-2; D perhaps matches TRBD1 (5 bases). CDR1 MGHRA and CDR2 YSYEKL come from the germline V gene. Trimming removed 2 bases from V and 0 bases from J, with 10 bases in between. The CDR3 runs to 15 residues.

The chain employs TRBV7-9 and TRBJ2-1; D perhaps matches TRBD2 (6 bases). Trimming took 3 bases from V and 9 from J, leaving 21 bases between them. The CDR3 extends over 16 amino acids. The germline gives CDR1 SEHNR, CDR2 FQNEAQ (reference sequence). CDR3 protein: CASSLEGIGGRVEQFF. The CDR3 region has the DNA TGTGCCAGCAGCTTGGAGGGGATCGGCGGACGGGTTGAGCAGTTCTTC.

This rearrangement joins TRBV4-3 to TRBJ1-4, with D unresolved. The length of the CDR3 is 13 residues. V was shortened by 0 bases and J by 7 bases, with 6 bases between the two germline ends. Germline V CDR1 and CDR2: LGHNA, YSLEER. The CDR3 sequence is CASSQDRFEKLFF. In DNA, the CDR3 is TGCGCCAGCAGCCAAGATCGGTTTGAAAAACTGTTTTTT.

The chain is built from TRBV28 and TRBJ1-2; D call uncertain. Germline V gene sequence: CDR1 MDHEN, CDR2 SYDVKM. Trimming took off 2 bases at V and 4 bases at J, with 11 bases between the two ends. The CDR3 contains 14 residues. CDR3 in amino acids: CASSLEGEVYGYTF. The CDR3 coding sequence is TGTGCCAGCAGTTTAGAGGGCGAAGTCTATGGCTACACCTTC.

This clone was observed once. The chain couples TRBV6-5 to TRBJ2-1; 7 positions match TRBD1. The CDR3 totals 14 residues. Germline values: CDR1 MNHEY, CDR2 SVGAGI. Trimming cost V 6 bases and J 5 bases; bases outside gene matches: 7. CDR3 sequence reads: CASRPRTGHNEQFF. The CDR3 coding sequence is TGTGCCAGCAGACCCCGGACAGGCCACAATGAGCAGTTCTTC.

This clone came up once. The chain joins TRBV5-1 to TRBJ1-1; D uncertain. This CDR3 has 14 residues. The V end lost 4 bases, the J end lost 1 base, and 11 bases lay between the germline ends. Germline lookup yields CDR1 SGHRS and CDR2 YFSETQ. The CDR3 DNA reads TGCGCCAGCAGCCTAGAGCCTAGGAACACTGAAGCTTTCTTT. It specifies CASSLEPRNTEAFF.

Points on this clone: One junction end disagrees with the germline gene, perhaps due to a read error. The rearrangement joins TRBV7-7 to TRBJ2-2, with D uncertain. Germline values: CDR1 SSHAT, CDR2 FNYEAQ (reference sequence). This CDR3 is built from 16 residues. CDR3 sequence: CASSLAGAPNTGELFF. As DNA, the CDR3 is TGTGCTAGCAGCTTAGCCGGTGCCCCGAACACCGGGGAGCTGTTTTTT.

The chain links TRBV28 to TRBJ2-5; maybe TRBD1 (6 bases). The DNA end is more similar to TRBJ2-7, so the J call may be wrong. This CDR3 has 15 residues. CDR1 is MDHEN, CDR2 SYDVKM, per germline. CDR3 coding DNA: TGTGCCAGCAGTCCAGGGCAGGGGTACTCCTACGAGCAGTACTTC. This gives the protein CASSPGQGYSYEQYF.

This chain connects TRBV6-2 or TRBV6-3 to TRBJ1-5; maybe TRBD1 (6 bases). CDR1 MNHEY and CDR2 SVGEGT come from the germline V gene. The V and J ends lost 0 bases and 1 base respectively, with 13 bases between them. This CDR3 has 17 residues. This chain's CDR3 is CASSYSIRTASNQPQHF. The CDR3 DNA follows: TGTGCCAGCAGTTACTCGATACGGACAGCGAGCAATCAGCCCCAGCATTTT.

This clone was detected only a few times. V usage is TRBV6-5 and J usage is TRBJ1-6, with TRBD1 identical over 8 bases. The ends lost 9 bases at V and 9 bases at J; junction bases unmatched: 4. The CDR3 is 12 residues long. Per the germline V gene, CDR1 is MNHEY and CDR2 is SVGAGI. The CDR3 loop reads CASRQGSSPLHF. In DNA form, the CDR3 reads TGTGCCAGTCGACAGGGGTCTTCACCCCTCCACTTT.

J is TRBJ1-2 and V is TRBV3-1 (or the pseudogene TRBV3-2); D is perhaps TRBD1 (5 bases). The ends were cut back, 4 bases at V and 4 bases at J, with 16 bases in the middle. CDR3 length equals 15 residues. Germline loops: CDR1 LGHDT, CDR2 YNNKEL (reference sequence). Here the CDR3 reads CASSRPGTGVYGYTF. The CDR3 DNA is TGTGCCAGCAGCCGACCCGGGACGGGGGTCTATGGCTACACCTTC.

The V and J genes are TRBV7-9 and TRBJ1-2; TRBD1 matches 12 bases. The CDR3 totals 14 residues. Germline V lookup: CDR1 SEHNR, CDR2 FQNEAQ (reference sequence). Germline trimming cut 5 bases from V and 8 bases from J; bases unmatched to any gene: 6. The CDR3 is CASSLSGTGGGYTF. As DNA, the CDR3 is TGTGCCAGCAGCCTTTCCGGGACAGGGGGCGGCTACACCTTC. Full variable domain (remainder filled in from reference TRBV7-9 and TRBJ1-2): DTGVSQNPRHKITKRGQNVTFRCDPISEHNRLYWYRQTLGQGPEFLTYFQNEAQLEKSRLLSDRFSAERPKGSFSTLEIQRTEQGDSAMYLCASSLSGTGGGYTFGSGTRLTVV.

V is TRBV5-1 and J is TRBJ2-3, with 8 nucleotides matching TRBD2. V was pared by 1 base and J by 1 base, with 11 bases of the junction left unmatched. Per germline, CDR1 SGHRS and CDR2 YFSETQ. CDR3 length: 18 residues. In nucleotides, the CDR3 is TGCGCCAGCAGCTTGCCACCGGGACTAGGAGGTGGCACAGATACGCAGTATTTT. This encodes CASSLPPGLGGGTDTQYF.

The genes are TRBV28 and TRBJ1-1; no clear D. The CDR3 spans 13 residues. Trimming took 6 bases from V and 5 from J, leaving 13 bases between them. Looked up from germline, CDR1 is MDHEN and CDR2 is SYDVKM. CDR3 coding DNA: TGTGCCAGCAGCCTTAGAGGGAAAACTGAAGCTTTCTTT. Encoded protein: CASSLRGKTEAFF.

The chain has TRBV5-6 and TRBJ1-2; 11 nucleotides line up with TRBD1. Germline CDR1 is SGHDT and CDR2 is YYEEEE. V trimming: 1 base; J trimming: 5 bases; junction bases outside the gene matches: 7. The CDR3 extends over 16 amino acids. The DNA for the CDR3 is TGTGCCAGCAGCTTGTCAGCCGGGACAGGGGGGTATGGCTACACCTTC. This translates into CASSLSAGTGGYGYTF.

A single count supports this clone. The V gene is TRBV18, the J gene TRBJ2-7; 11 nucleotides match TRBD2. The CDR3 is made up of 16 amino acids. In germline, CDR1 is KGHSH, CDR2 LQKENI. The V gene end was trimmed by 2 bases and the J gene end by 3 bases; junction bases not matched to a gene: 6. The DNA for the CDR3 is TGTGCCAGCTCACCAGGCCTAGCGGGGGGCCTCTACGAGCAGTACTTC. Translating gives CASSPGLAGGLYEQYF.

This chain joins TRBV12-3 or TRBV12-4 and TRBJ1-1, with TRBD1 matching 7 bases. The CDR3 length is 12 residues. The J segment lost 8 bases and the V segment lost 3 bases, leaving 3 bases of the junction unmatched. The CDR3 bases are TGTGCCAGCAGTTTCCCGGACAGGGAAGCTTTCTTT. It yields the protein CASSFPDREAFF.

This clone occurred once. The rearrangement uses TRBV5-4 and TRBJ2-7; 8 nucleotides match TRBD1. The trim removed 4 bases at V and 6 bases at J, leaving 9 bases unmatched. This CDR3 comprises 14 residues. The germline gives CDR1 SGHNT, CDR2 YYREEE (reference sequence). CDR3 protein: CASSPTDRGSEQYF. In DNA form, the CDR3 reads TGTGCCAGCAGCCCTACCGACAGGGGAAGCGAGCAGTACTTC.

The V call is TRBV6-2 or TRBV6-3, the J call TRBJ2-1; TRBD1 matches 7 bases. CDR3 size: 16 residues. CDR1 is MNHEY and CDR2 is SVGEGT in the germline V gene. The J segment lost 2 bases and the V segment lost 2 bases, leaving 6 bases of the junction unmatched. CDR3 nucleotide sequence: TGTGCCAGCAGTTACCAAGGACAGGCAACCTACAATGAGCAGTTCTTC. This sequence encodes CASSYQGQATYNEQFF.

The CDR3 protein is CASSPGAGAYYEQYF. In nucleotides, the CDR3 is TGTGCCAGCAGCCCTGGAGCGGGGGCCTACTACGAGCAGTACTTC. V and J are TRBV7-3 and TRBJ2-7; TRBD2 matches 8 bases. Germline trimming cut 5 bases from V and 3 bases from J; bases unmatched to any gene: 9. CDR1 is SGHTA and CDR2 is FQGTGA in the germline V gene. The CDR3 runs 15 residues.